This entry describes one T cell receptor beta chain. The sample is drawn from a study of Graves' ophthalmopathy and Graves' hyperthyroidism. This CDR3 is built from 15 residues. Trimming took off 0 bases at V and 0 bases at J, with 11 bases between the two ends. Germline-derived CDR1 and CDR2 are DFQATT and SNEGSKA (reference sequence). Amplification of TCR beta CDR3 regions used RNA transcripts. RT-PCR was first run with HTBI primers, then multiplex PCR in a second round. TCRdb processed the multiplex PCR reads anew with MiXCR; each CDR3 protein has one entry. The data contain nearly 400,000 distinct CDR3 sequences, approximately 20% of them seen just once; the ten biggest clones take up 1.6%.

The sample taken for sequencing was peripheral blood. This sequence originates from a woman under 30 with Graves' ophthalmopathy. This rearrangement joins TRBV20-1 to TRBJ2-5, with D tentatively TRBD1 (5 bases). The CDR3 DNA reads as TGCAGTGCTAGAGATATGGGGCCAAACCAAGAGACCCAGTACTTC. Its protein product is CSARDMGPNQETQYF.